The 25 T cell receptor beta chains presented below share a single source sample, sequenced in a study of cytomegalovirus exposure and HLA in healthy donors. In the PCR, 60 Vbeta and 13 Jbeta primers were used. This table comes from immunoSEQ multiplex PCR, and its TCRdb copy is limited to in-frame clones, with some not included. Found here are some 100,000 clones, about four fifths of them singletons; the top ten hold over 4%. The sequenced sample consisted of PBMCs. The receptors here all came from a female donor in good health and CMV-seropositive.

The rearrangement uses TRBV30 and TRBJ2-3, with 13 bases aligning to TRBD2. Germline V CDR1 and CDR2: GTSNPN, SVGIG (reference sequence). V shed 3 bases and J 0 bases; nucleotides not matched to a gene: 12. This CDR3 region has 19 residues. The CDR3 DNA is TGTGCCTGGAGCGGGACTAGCGGGAATCGATTAGCTAGCACAGATACGCAGTATTTT. Its protein is CAWSGTSGNRLASTDTQYF.

The chain carries TRBV2 and TRBJ1-4, with TRBD1 matching 7 bases. J lost 3 bases, V lost 3 bases, and 13 bases had no gene match. The germline CDR1 and CDR2 sequences are SNHLY and FYNNEI. The CDR3 sequence is 18 residues long. The CDR3 here is CASSDRDSILGANEKLFF. For the CDR3, the DNA is TGTGCCAGCAGTGACCGGGACAGTATCTTAGGTGCTAATGAAAAACTGTTTTTT.

To note about this clone: This same CDR3 is encoded by further DNA sequences in the sample. The chain links TRBV15 to TRBJ2-5, with a tentative D call TRBD2 (6 bases). CDR3 length: 16 residues. Trimming cost V 2 bases and J 2 bases, with 15 bases left between them. CDR1 is LNHNV, CDR2 YYDKDF, per germline (reference sequence). The CDR3 reads CATSRLLQAGQETQYF. In DNA, the CDR3 is TGTGCCACCAGCAGACTACTACAGGCGGGGCAAGAGACCCAGTACTTC. The full variable domain, in which reference TRBV15 and TRBJ2-5 provide the parts outside the CDR3, is DAMVIQNPRYQVTQFGKPVTLSCSQTLNHNVMYWYQQKSSQAPKLLFHYYDKDFNNEADTPDNFQSRRPNTSFCFLDIRSPGLGDTAMYLCATSRLLQAGQETQYFGPGTRLLVL.

The rearrangement links TRBV2 to TRBJ1-4; D gene uncertain. The CDR3 length is 13 residues. Deletions cut 8 bases from V and 8 bases from J, with 15 bases between. Germline-derived CDR1 and CDR2 are SNHLY and FYNNEI. The CDR3 loop is CASLRLYAEKLFF. In DNA, the CDR3 is TGTGCCAGCTTACGACTGTACGCGGAAAAACTGTTTTTT.

This chain links TRBV6-1 with TRBJ2-7, with TRBD2 matching over 10 bases. The CDR3 extends over 15 amino acids. The V gene end was trimmed by 7 bases and the J gene end by 6 bases; junction bases not matched to a gene: 12. Germline assignment: CDR1 MNHNS and CDR2 SASEGT. In DNA form, the CDR3 reads TGTGCCAGCACCCTTAGCGGGGGGCTCCAGGTCGAGCAGTACTTC. Protein product: CASTLSGGLQVEQYF.

This clone came up a few times. The chain combines TRBV6-4 with TRBJ2-2, with a possible D match to TRBD2 (7 bases). Germline CDR1 MRHNA, CDR2 SNTAGT. The CDR3 consists of 16 residues. With 3 bases removed from V and 4 bases from J, the gap between germline ends came to 15 bases. CDR3 DNA: TGTGCCAGCAGTGAGGACGCGGGGGCCTTCACCGGGGAGCTGTTTTTT. The encoded protein is CASSEDAGAFTGELFF.

The V call is TRBV5-1, the J call TRBJ2-1; 14 positions agree with TRBD2. This CDR3 region has 17 residues. CDR1 and CDR2 from the germline V gene are SGHRS and YFSETQ. Unmatched junction bases numbered 9, after V lost 3 bases and J lost 7 bases. The CDR3 DNA reads TGCGCCAGCAGCTCCAGACTAGCGGGAGGGCCGAGGAATGAGCAGTTCTTC. Translation: CASSSRLAGGPRNEQFF.

This clone has a handful of counts. The gene calls are TRBV5-1 and TRBJ2-3, with 12 bases identical to TRBD2. CDR3 length: 15 residues. Germline V CDR1 and CDR2: SGHRS, YFSETQ. V was pared by 7 bases and J by 3 bases, with 6 bases of the junction left unmatched. CDR3: CASGPGLAGTDTQYF. CDR3 sequence (DNA): TGCGCCAGCGGCCCCGGACTAGCGGGAACAGATACGCAGTATTTT.

CDR3 amino acids: CASSDKSGGPGNEQFF. CDR3 in DNA: TGTGCCAGCAGTGACAAGAGCGGCGGGCCCGGCAATGAGCAGTTCTTC. The chain links TRBV6-4 to TRBJ2-1, with a weak D call TRBD2 (5 bases). Germline V gene sequence: CDR1 MRHNA, CDR2 SNTAGT. V was trimmed by 2 bases and J by 6 bases, leaving 17 bases between them. The CDR3 is made up of 16 amino acids.

The CDR3 reads CASSPGLAEYNEQFF. The CDR3 DNA follows: TGTGCCAGCAGCCCCGGATTAGCGGAGTACAATGAGCAGTTCTTC. The genes are TRBV7-9 and TRBJ2-1, with TRBD2 as a possible D gene (6 bases). Trimming shortened V by 5 bases and J by 4 bases, and 15 bases separated the two germline ends. The CDR3 sequence is 15 residues long. Germline V gene data show CDR1 as SEHNR and CDR2 as FQNEAQ (reference sequence).

The V call is TRBV11-2, the J call TRBJ1-2, with 7 bases lining up with TRBD1. V lost 1 base and J lost 8; bases outside the gene matches: 13. CDR1 is SGHAT and CDR2 is FQNNGV in the germline V gene. The CDR3 contains 16 residues. The CDR3 sequence is CASSLAPDRVGEGYTF. The CDR3 DNA follows: TGTGCCAGCAGCTTAGCCCCCGACAGGGTTGGAGAGGGCTACACCTTC.

The chain carries TRBV30 and TRBJ2-6; D uncertain. Trimming pared 4 bases from V and 2 bases from J, leaving 6 bases between. CDR3 length: 13 amino acids. Germline-derived CDR1 and CDR2 are GTSNPN and SVGIG (reference sequence). DNA of the CDR3: TGTGCCTGGAAAGCCCCTGGGGCCAACGTCCTGACTTTC. Protein product: CAWKAPGANVLTF.

V usage is TRBV6-1 and J usage is TRBJ2-2, with D possibly TRBD1 on 5 matching bases. V lost 5 bases, J lost 5 bases, and 6 bases lay in between. Looked up from germline, CDR1 is MNHNS and CDR2 is SASEGT. The CDR3 extends over 12 amino acids. The CDR3 DNA reads TGTGCCAGCAGTTCAGGGACCGGGGAGCTGTTTTTT. The encoded protein is CASSSGTGELFF.

This rearrangement joins TRBV27 to TRBJ1-1; D may be TRBD1 (6 bases). The CDR3 consists of 14 residues. V shed 6 bases and J shed 6 bases, with 17 bases lying between them. CDR1 is MNHEY and CDR2 is SMNVEV in the germline V gene (reference sequence). DNA of the CDR3: TGTGCCAGCAGGCTAGTACAGGGTAGGGCTGAAGCTTTCTTT. Amino acids: CASRLVQGRAEAFF.

The V call is TRBV29-1, the J call TRBJ2-1; D is possibly TRBD1 (7 bases). Germline CDR1 is SQVTM and CDR2 is ANQGSEA. This CDR3 spans 13 amino acids. With 6 bases removed from V and 8 bases from J, the gap between germline ends came to 17 bases. The CDR3 region is CSVAEGARDEQFF. For the CDR3, the DNA is TGCAGCGTAGCGGAGGGGGCGAGGGATGAGCAGTTCTTC.

About this clone itself: One end of the junction is discordant with germline, which a read error may explain. Different DNA sequences within this sample yield the same CDR3. J is TRBJ1-1 and V is TRBV10-3, with TRBD1 as a possible D gene (6 bases). There are 15 residues in the CDR3. The germline CDR1 and CDR2 sequences are ENHRY and SYGVKD. The CDR3 DNA follows: TGTGCCATCAGTGCCACAGCAGGGGCGGACACTGAAGCTTTCTTC. Protein: CAISATAGADTEAFF.

A few counts support this clone. The chain joins TRBV6-5 to TRBJ1-4; the D gene is possibly TRBD1 (6 bases). The germline CDR1 and CDR2 sequences are MNHEY and SVGAGI. The CDR3 runs to 15 residues. Trimming cost V 5 bases and J 3 bases, with 13 bases left between them. The DNA for the CDR3 is TGTGCCAGCAGTGGACAAGCAGGGGCTAATGAAAAACTGTTTTTT. Translated, it gives CASSGQAGANEKLFF.

V usage is TRBV5-1 and J usage is TRBJ2-3, with 13 bases fitting TRBD2. Trimming at V came to 4 bases and at J to 0 bases, leaving 2 bases not matched to a gene. This CDR3 spans 16 amino acids. CDR1 is SGHRS, CDR2 YFSETQ, per germline. In DNA form, the CDR3 reads TGCGCCAGCAGCCCGACTAGCGGGGGGAGCACAGATACGCAGTATTTT. Translation: CASSPTSGGSTDTQYF.

With respect to this clone: One end of the junction varies from germline; a read error may be responsible. This sequence joins TRBV30 and TRBJ2-7; maybe TRBD2 (7 bases). Germline CDR1 and CDR2: GTSNPN and SVGIG (reference sequence). CDR3 length: 17 amino acids. The CDR3, as DNA: TGTGCCTGGAGTGTATCGGCGGGGGCTCGAGTCTCCGACGAGCAGTACTTC. This encodes CAWSVSAGARVSDEQYF.

This chain joins TRBV7-2 and TRBJ2-4; D may be TRBD1 (6 bases). Germline CDR1 is SGHTA and CDR2 is FQGNSA. The CDR3 extends over 13 amino acids. V lost 4 bases, J lost 7 bases, and 11 bases lay in between. The CDR3 here is CASSSRGGNIQYF. The CDR3 nucleotides read TGTGCCAGCAGCTCCAGGGGTGGGAACATTCAGTACTTC.

This rearrangement joins TRBV25-1 to TRBJ2-7; D might be TRBD2 (5 bases). Per germline, CDR1 MGHDK and CDR2 SYGVNS. The CDR3 contains 10 residues. V shed 10 bases and J shed 11 bases, with 15 bases lying between them. CDR3 bases: TGTGCCATCCCAGACCTCGGGGAGTACTTC. Its translation is CAIPDLGEYF.

The chain is built from TRBV2 and TRBJ1-1, with D perhaps matching TRBD1 (5 bases). The ends were cut back, 6 bases at V and 0 bases at J, with 14 bases in the middle. This CDR3 region has 15 residues. CDR1 is SNHLY, CDR2 FYNNEI, per germline. This CDR3 is CASSDDSLMNTEAFF. DNA of the CDR3: TGTGCCAGCAGCGACGACAGCCTCATGAACACTGAAGCTTTCTTT.

V usage is TRBV19 and J usage is TRBJ1-5; D not certain. The CDR3 contains 13 residues. V was trimmed by 0 bases and J by 8 bases, leaving 8 bases between them. CDR1 is LNHDA, CDR2 SQIVND, per germline (reference sequence). The DNA for the CDR3 is TGTGCCAGTAGTATAGAAAGAGACAAGCCCCAGCATTTT. The encoded protein is CASSIERDKPQHF.

The V and J genes are TRBV4-1 and TRBJ2-7, with D tentatively TRBD2 (7 bases). The CDR3 covers 15 residues. Trimming removed 4 bases at V and 2 bases at J, with 15 bases between. The germline V gene encodes CDR1 MGHRA and CDR2 YSYEKL. DNA for the CDR3: TGCGCCAGCAGCCCCGATTGGGGGGGCCCCTACGAGCAGTACTTC. Translated, it gives CASSPDWGGPYEQYF.

This clone was detected once. J is TRBJ1-6 and V is TRBV19; D remains unclear. CDR3 length: 12 residues. Between the trimmed V and J ends, which lost 8 bases and 5 bases, there was a span of 7 bases. The germline V gene has CDR1 LNHDA and CDR2 SQIVND (reference sequence). The CDR3 loop is CASSENNSPLHF. CDR3 sequence (DNA): TGTGCCAGTTCGGAGAATAATTCACCCCTCCACTTT.